The 19 T cell receptor beta chains below all came from one sample that was sequenced in a study of T cell changes during pregnancy in multiple sclerosis. Assay: immunoSEQ multiplex PCR; the TCRdb copy retains only in-frame clones and omits some. In the table there are 40,000 to 50,000 clones, approximately 94% of which are singletons. Sequences were derived from CD4+ T cells from peripheral blood mononuclear cells, sampled in the third trimester of pregnancy. The receptors were sampled from a female donor with multiple sclerosis, enrolled in a pregnancy study.

This chain links TRBV6-6 with TRBJ1-2; no definite D call. V was trimmed by 7 bases and J by 12 bases, leaving 18 bases between them. CDR3 length equals 12 residues. Looked up from germline, CDR1 is MNHNY and CDR2 is SVGAGI (reference sequence). The CDR3 sequence: CASTNSRGSDTF. CDR3 nucleotide sequence: TGTGCCAGCACCAACTCCAGAGGGTCCGACACCTTC.

V and J are TRBV5-1 and TRBJ1-4; a weak D match, TRBD1 (6 bases). V was pared by 3 bases and J by 7 bases, with 16 bases between. The CDR3 covers 15 residues. From germline, CDR1 is SGHRS and CDR2 YFSETQ. CDR3: CASSSYDRRSEKLFF. In nucleotides, the CDR3 is TGCGCCAGCAGCTCGTACGACAGGCGGAGTGAAAAACTGTTTTTT.

This clone came up once. This sequence joins TRBV18 and TRBJ2-7; TRBD1 agrees at 9 bases. Germline lookup yields CDR1 KGHSH and CDR2 LQKENI. This CDR3 has 14 residues. V shed 6 bases and J 6 bases; nucleotides not matched to a gene: 9. The DNA of the CDR3 is TGTGCCAGCTCCAAGGGACAGGGCGACGCCGAGCAGTACTTC. Protein sequence: CASSKGQGDAEQYF.

The chain links TRBV7-9 to TRBJ2-1; D unclear. This CDR3 is built from 16 residues. Trimming stripped 5 bases from V and 8 bases from J, with 22 bases between. Germline V lookup: CDR1 SEHNR, CDR2 FQNEAQ (reference sequence). CDR3 nucleotides: TGTGCCAGCAGCCCTTCCGCCGGGTCTCTAAAGGATGAGCAGTTCTTC. Its translation: CASSPSAGSLKDEQFF.

This chain joins TRBV10-3 and TRBJ1-6, with 9 bases lining up with TRBD1. Losses at the gene ends were 11 bases for V and 14 bases for J; bases not matched to a gene: 4. The length of the CDR3 is 10 residues. From germline, CDR1 is ENHRY and CDR2 SYGVKD. Here the CDR3 DNA reads TGTGCCGCGGGACAGGGATCCCTCCACTTT. Protein product: CAAGQGSLHF.

This clone was found once. This chain joins TRBV6-6 and TRBJ2-4; 8 positions match TRBD1. The germline CDR1 and CDR2 sequences are MNHNY and SVGAGI (reference sequence). The CDR3 has 14 amino acids. J lost 6 bases, V lost 4 bases, and 5 bases had no gene match. This chain's CDR3 is CASSFGQGLNIQYF. CDR3 DNA sequence: TGTGCCAGCAGTTTCGGACAGGGATTAAACATTCAGTACTTC.

The chain carries TRBV30 and TRBJ2-1, with D maybe TRBD1 (6 bases). The germline CDR1 and CDR2 sequences are GTSNPN and SVGIG (reference sequence). V gave up 0 bases and J gave up 4 bases, with 13 bases separating them. There are 15 residues in the CDR3. The CDR3 protein is CAWSVLTGRYNEQFF. The CDR3 nucleotides are TGTGCCTGGAGTGTACTCACAGGGCGATACAATGAGCAGTTCTTC.

The chain carries TRBV9 and TRBJ1-5; 9 positions agree with TRBD1. The CDR3 has 18 amino acids. The germline V gene has CDR1 SGDLS and CDR2 YYNGEE. J lost 4 bases, V lost 0 bases, and 11 bases had no gene match. CDR3 amino acids: CASSVGGTGRRVNQPQHF. The CDR3 coding sequence is TGTGCCAGCAGCGTAGGAGGGACAGGGCGGAGGGTTAATCAGCCCCAGCATTTT.

The chain couples TRBV4-1 to TRBJ2-7, with 8 bases matching TRBD1. The CDR3 is 15 amino acids. V lost 5 bases and J lost 0; bases outside the gene matches: 6. In germline, CDR1 is MGHRA, CDR2 YSYEKL. For the CDR3, the DNA is TGCGCCAGCAGCATAAGGACAGGGAGCTCCTACGAGCAGTACTTC. Its protein is CASSIRTGSSYEQYF.

The chain carries TRBV7-9 and TRBJ1-1, with a tentative D call TRBD1 (6 bases). This CDR3 spans 15 amino acids. The V end lost 7 bases, the J end lost 6 bases, and 21 bases lay between the germline ends. Germline V gene lookup returns CDR1 SEHNR and CDR2 FQNEAQ (reference sequence). Here the CDR3 DNA reads TGTGCCAGCAACCCGGGGGGGGGCCTTGTGCCTGAAGCTTTCTTT. This gives the protein CASNPGGGLVPEAFF. Full variable domain (remainder filled in from reference TRBV7-9 and TRBJ1-1): DTGVSQNPRHKITKRGQNVTFRCDPISEHNRLYWYRQTLGQGPEFLTYFQNEAQLEKSRLLSDRFSAERPKGSFSTLEIQRTEQGDSAMYLCASNPGGGLVPEAFFGQGTRLTVV.

The rearrangement joins TRBV6-1 to TRBJ1-1; TRBD1 aligns across 7 bases. The CDR3 is made up of 13 amino acids. V trimming: 0 bases; J trimming: 11 bases; junction bases outside the gene matches: 6. CDR1 is MNHNS and CDR2 is SASEGT in the germline V gene. DNA of the CDR3: TGTGCCAGCAGTGAAGCCGCGACAGGGTATGCTTTCTTT. This gives the protein CASSEAATGYAFF.

The chain couples TRBV9 to TRBJ1-4; 9 nucleotides align to TRBD1. Germline V CDR1 and CDR2: SGDLS, YYNGEE. The CDR3 is 13 residues long. Trimming removed 2 bases from V and 7 bases from J; junction bases left unmatched: 0. CDR3 sequence: CASSVDRGEKLFF. The CDR3 nucleotides are TGTGCCAGCAGCGTGGACAGGGGTGAAAAACTGTTTTTT.

The chain carries TRBV30 and TRBJ2-7; 16 bases are shared with TRBD2. Germline trimming cut 5 bases from V and 3 bases from J; bases unmatched to any gene: 7. The germline V gene has CDR1 GTSNPN and CDR2 SVGIG (reference sequence). This CDR3 is built from 16 residues. The CDR3 protein is CAWVPGLAGGHYEQYF. Written as DNA, the CDR3 is TGTGCCTGGGTACCGGGACTAGCGGGGGGGCACTACGAGCAGTACTTC.

The genes are TRBV7-2 and TRBJ2-7; D perhaps matches TRBD1 (5 bases). This CDR3 has 16 amino acids. The V end was cut by 3 bases, the J end by 4 bases, with 19 bases between. CDR1 and CDR2 from the germline V gene are SGHTA and FQGNSA. This CDR3 is CASSFPASAGKYEQYF. The CDR3 DNA reads as TGTGCCAGCAGCTTCCCCGCCTCGGCAGGGAAGTACGAGCAGTACTTC.

In its sample, this clone was seen once. The genes are TRBV5-1 and TRBJ1-2; D possibly corresponds to TRBD1 (6 bases). V lost 5 bases to trimming and J lost 4 bases, with 18 bases between them. The CDR3 has 15 residues. Germline lookup yields CDR1 SGHRS and CDR2 YFSETQ. CDR3 nucleotide sequence: TGCGCCAGCAGGCAAGACCCCGGGACAATCTATGGCTACACCTTC. Amino acids: CASRQDPGTIYGYTF.

The rearrangement joins TRBV18 to TRBJ2-2, with D maybe TRBD1 (6 bases). The CDR3 runs to 16 residues. V lost 3 bases, J lost 5 bases, and 16 bases lay in between. Germline V gene sequence: CDR1 KGHSH, CDR2 LQKENI. The chain's CDR3 is CASSPNPRTVTGELFF. In nucleotides, the CDR3 is TGTGCCAGCTCACCCAACCCAAGGACAGTAACCGGGGAGCTGTTTTTT.

This chain connects TRBV10-2 to TRBJ1-6; D gene ambiguous. This CDR3 spans 14 amino acids. The V end lost 2 bases, the J end lost 8 bases, and 10 bases lay between the germline ends. Germline CDR1 reads WSHSY; CDR2 reads SAAADI. CDR3: CASSEVGTDSPLHF. CDR3 nucleotide sequence: TGCGCCAGCAGTGAGGTTGGCACCGATTCACCCCTCCACTTT.

This sequence joins TRBV9 and TRBJ2-3; D perhaps matches TRBD2 (6 bases). The CDR3 spans 15 residues. The germline gives CDR1 SGDLS, CDR2 YYNGEE. The V and J ends lost 3 bases and 0 bases respectively, with 11 bases between them. The CDR3 region has the DNA TGTGCCAGCAGCGAGCTGGCGGGGAGCACAGATACGCAGTATTTT. This translates into CASSELAGSTDTQYF.

This chain uses TRBV10-3 with TRBJ2-3, with 11 nucleotides matching TRBD1. Per the germline V gene, CDR1 is ENHRY and CDR2 is SYGVKD. V was pared by 0 bases and J by 4 bases, with 3 bases of the junction left unmatched. This CDR3 region has 16 residues. The CDR3 nucleotides are TGTGCCATCAGTGAGTCAGGGACAGGGGGTGCAGATACGCAGTATTTT. Translation: CAISESGTGGADTQYF.